The rows below give T cell receptor beta chains drawn from one sample of a study of graft-versus-host responses after intestinal transplantation. The table came from immunoSEQ multiplex PCR; TCRdb's copy has only in-frame clones and leaves some out. The sample lists 15,000 to 20,000 clones, approximately 80% seen once, with 3.8% in the top ten. The material sequenced was ileum tissue, taken around 580 days after intestinal transplantation. The receptors originated from a human patient who received an intestinal transplant, so some T cells may come from the graft donor. Both conserved end residues are part of each CDR3. Each record gives: clone size, V gene, J gene, CDR3 protein. A clone size is listed for some rows: how often the clone was seen (once, few, many), or a class if it is expanded.

size: .; V: TRBV5-1; J: TRBJ2-1; CDR3: CASSQGTDKPYNEQFF
size: .; V: TRBV7-9; J: TRBJ1-5; CDR3: CASSLGHGNQPQHF
size: .; V: TRBV7-8; J: TRBJ1-6; CDR3: CASSLRTVNSPLHF
size: .; V: TRBV6-1; J: TRBJ1-5; CDR3: CASKRESNQPQHF
size: few; V: TRBV5-1; J: TRBJ1-2; CDR3: CASSTDGTVFNYGYTF
size: .; V: TRBV11-3; J: TRBJ2-1; CDR3: CASNQGGNEQFF
size: .; V: TRBV4-1; J: TRBJ1-3; CDR3: CASSAWVGQSGNTIYF
size: .; V: TRBV2; J: TRBJ1-2; CDR3: CASRAAVNLNYGYTF
size: once; V: TRBV19; J: TRBJ2-2; CDR3: CASSSLGQDANTGELFF
size: few; V: TRBV19; J: TRBJ2-7; CDR3: CASSRPGQREQYF
size: .; V: TRBV2; J: TRBJ2-5; CDR3: CASNERGAIRQETQYF
size: .; V: TRBV1; J: TRBJ2-3; CDR3: CTSSQAGGSTDTQYF
size: .; V: TRBV18; J: TRBJ2-7; CDR3: CASSPRSRISGTYEQYF
size: .; V: TRBV4-1; J: TRBJ2-1; CDR3: CASNSPMGGGSYNEQFF
size: .; V: TRBV29-1; J: TRBJ2-3; CDR3: CSVEDRVGDYPQYF
size: .; V: TRBV19; J: TRBJ2-1; CDR3: CASSIAGGPSYNEQFF
size: .; V: TRBV15; J: TRBJ2-5; CDR3: CATSEGGQWQETQYF
size: .; V: TRBV5-1; J: TRBJ1-1; CDR3: CASSFTGGRDTEAFF
size: .; V: TRBV2; J: TRBJ1-1; CDR3: CASSAQGGATANTEAFF
size: .; V: TRBV5-7; J: TRBJ2-3; CDR3: CASSPDRTDTQYF
size: once; V: TRBV11-2; J: TRBJ1-1; CDR3: CASLRGMNTEAFF
size: .; V: TRBV5-6; J: TRBJ2-3; CDR3: CASSFGNEGTDTQYF